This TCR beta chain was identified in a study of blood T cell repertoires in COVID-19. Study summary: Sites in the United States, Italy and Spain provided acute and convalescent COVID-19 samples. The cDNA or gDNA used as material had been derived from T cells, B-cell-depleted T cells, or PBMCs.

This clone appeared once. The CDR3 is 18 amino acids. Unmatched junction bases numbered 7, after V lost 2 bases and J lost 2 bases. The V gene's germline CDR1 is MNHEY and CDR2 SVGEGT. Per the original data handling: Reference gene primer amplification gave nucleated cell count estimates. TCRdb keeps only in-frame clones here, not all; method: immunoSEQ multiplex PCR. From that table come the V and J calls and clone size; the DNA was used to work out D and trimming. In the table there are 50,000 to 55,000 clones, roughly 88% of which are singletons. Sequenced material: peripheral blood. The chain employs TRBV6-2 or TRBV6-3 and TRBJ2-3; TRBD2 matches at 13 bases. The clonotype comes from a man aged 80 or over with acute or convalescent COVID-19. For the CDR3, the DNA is TGTGCCAGCAGTTACCTCTGGACTAGCGGGGGCATCACAGATACGCAGTATTTT. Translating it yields CASSYLWTSGGITDTQYF.